The rows below give T cell receptor beta chains drawn from one sample of a study of PD-1 blockade in classical Hodgkin lymphoma. Data came from immunoSEQ multiplex PCR; TCRdb stores just in-frame clones and leaves some out. The sample lists 25,000 to 30,000 clones, 80% occurring once. Sequences were derived from peripheral blood mononuclear cells (PBMCs), sampled before the fourth cycle of nivolumab. All receptors derive from a human donor with classical Hodgkin lymphoma. Each CDR3 is given with its conserved first and last residue. The D gene is left open where the match is weak. A clone size is listed for some rows: how often the clone was seen (once, few, many), or a class if it is expanded.

J gene,V gene,CDR3 length,clone size,D gene,CDR3 protein,CDR3 DNA
TRBJ1-5,TRBV15,15,NA,TRBD1,CATSRWQGENQPQHF,TGTGCCACCAGCAGATGGCAGGGGGAAAATCAGCCCCAGCATTTT
TRBJ1-2,TRBV7-9,12,NA,NA,CASSFQGSGYTF,TGTGCCAGCAGCTTCCAGGGAAGTGGCTACACCTTC
TRBJ2-1,TRBV14,15,once,TRBD2,CASSRAGGLYNEQFF,TGTGCCAGCAGCCGAGCGGGAGGGCTGTACAATGAGCAGTTCTTC
TRBJ2-1,TRBV5-5,18,NA,TRBD2,CASSLVLAGAGMGEEQFF,TGTGCCAGCAGCTTGGTGCTAGCGGGAGCTGGTATGGGGGAGGAGCAGTTCTTC
TRBJ1-5,TRBV6-1,16,NA,TRBD1,CASSVLTGIGNQPQHF,TGTGCCAGCAGTGTTCTGACAGGGATAGGCAATCAGCCCCAGCATTTT
TRBJ1-1,TRBV9,14,few,NA,CASSVGQFDTEAFF,TGTGCCAGCAGCGTGGGGCAATTCGACACTGAAGCTTTCTTT
TRBJ2-3,TRBV6-5,14,NA,NA,CASSVASSTDTQYF,TGTGCCAGCAGCGTTGCGTCTAGCACAGATACGCAGTATTTT
TRBJ2-3,TRBV5-1,16,NA,NA,CASSPLGPVGTDTQYF,TGCGCCAGCAGCCCACTGGGCCCAGTTGGCACAGATACGCAGTATTTT
TRBJ2-2,TRBV5-1,14,NA,NA,CASSLWQGTGELFF,TGCGCCAGCAGCTTGTGGCAGGGAACCGGGGAGCTGTTTTTT
TRBJ2-5,TRBV7-9,13,NA,TRBD1,CASSRQGVETQYF,TGTGCCAGCAGTCGACAGGGAGTGGAGACCCAGTACTTC
TRBJ1-5,TRBV28,16,NA,NA,CASSQPGTNSNQPQHF,TGTGCCAGCAGTCAGCCCGGGACAAATAGCAATCAGCCCCAGCATTTT
TRBJ2-7,TRBV6-1,12,NA,NA,CASYHGVYEQYF,TGTGCCAGTTACCACGGAGTCTACGAGCAGTACTTC
TRBJ2-5,TRBV19,14,once,TRBD1,CASSITGQIETQYF,TGTGCCAGTAGTATAACGGGACAGATAGAGACCCAGTACTTC
TRBJ2-7,TRBV5-1,14,NA,NA,CASSLGQDTYEQYF,TGCGCCAGCAGCTTGGGACAGGACACCTACGAGCAGTACTTC
TRBJ1-1,TRBV18,14,NA,NA,CASSPGGTNTEAFF,TGTGCCAGCTCACCAGGAGGGACGAACACTGAAGCTTTCTTT
TRBJ2-7,TRBV19,14,NA,NA,CASSIVASVNEQYF,TGTGCCAGTAGTATAGTGGCTAGCGTCAACGAGCAGTACTTC
TRBJ1-1,TRBV5-1,13,NA,NA,CASSAQGSTEAFF,TGCGCCAGCAGCGCCCAGGGGAGCACTGAAGCTTTCTTT
TRBJ2-5,TRBV28,13,NA,NA,CASSLASGKTQYF,TGTGCCAGCAGTTTAGCGTCCGGAAAGACCCAGTACTTC
TRBJ2-5,TRBV6-6,11,NA,NA,CASSREETQYF,TGTGCCAGCAGTCGGGAGGAGACCCAGTACTTC
TRBJ1-6,TRBV5-1,15,once,TRBD1,CASSFGDSRGSPLHF,TGCGCCAGCAGCTTTGGGGACAGCCGGGGTTCACCCCTCCACTTT
TRBJ2-1,TRBV6-1,11,once,NA,CASSESREQFF,TGTGCCAGCAGTGAATCGCGTGAGCAGTTCTTC
TRBJ2-2,TRBV12-5,15,NA,TRBD2,CASGLSLGGAGELFF,TGTGCTAGTGGTTTAAGTTTGGGAGGGGCCGGGGAGCTGTTTTTT
TRBJ2-7,TRBV19,13,NA,TRBD2,CASSKGLAGEQYF,TGTGCCAGTAGTAAGGGACTAGCGGGTGAGCAGTACTTC
TRBJ2-3,TRBV28,16,NA,TRBD2,CASRVSGRAMSDTQYF,TGTGCCAGCCGGGTTAGCGGGAGGGCCATGTCAGATACGCAGTATTTT
TRBJ1-1,TRBV10-3,13,few,NA,CATTGVQGTEAFF,TGTGCCACTACCGGGGTTCAGGGCACTGAAGCTTTCTTT
TRBJ2-7,TRBV6-1,17,NA,NA,CASSEATGWLRAYEQYF,TGTGCCAGCAGTGAAGCTACGGGGTGGTTGAGGGCTTACGAGCAGTACTTC
TRBJ1-4,TRBV25-1,14,NA,TRBD1,CASSEDRGYEKLFF,TGTGCCAGCAGTGAGGACAGGGGTTATGAAAAACTGTTTTTT
TRBJ2-4,TRBV6-5,15,NA,TRBD1,CASSPVRQGFDIQYF,TGTGCCAGCAGCCCCGTAAGACAGGGGTTTGACATTCAGTACTTC
TRBJ2-5,TRBV6-1,14,NA,NA,CASSPGTQQETQYF,TGTGCCAGCAGCCCCGGGACACAGCAAGAGACCCAGTACTTC
TRBJ1-2,TRBV19,15,NA,NA,CASSIRDGLNYGYTF,TGTGCCAGTAGTATCCGGGACGGACTTAACTATGGCTACACCTTC
TRBJ2-7,TRBV10-3,17,NA,NA,CAISAPRGGYESYEQYF,TGTGCCATCAGTGCCCCGCGGGGCGGGTATGAGTCCTACGAGCAGTACTTC
TRBJ1-1,TRBV7-3,12,NA,NA,CASSLVGGETFF,TGTGCCAGCAGCTTAGTGGGGGGCGAAACATTCTTT
TRBJ2-5,TRBV27,17,NA,NA,CASSLSATRGLQETQYF,TGTGCCAGCAGTTTATCTGCGACACGTGGGTTGCAAGAGACCCAGTACTTC
TRBJ2-7,TRBV7-9,17,NA,TRBD2,CASSGSGTSGRNYEQYF,TGTGCCAGCAGCGGTAGTGGTACTAGCGGGAGAAACTACGAGCAGTACTTC
TRBJ2-2,TRBV6-5,15,NA,NA,CASSRDTSNTGELFF,TGTGCCAGCAGTCGGGACACCTCGAACACCGGGGAGCTGTTTTTT
TRBJ2-5,TRBV5-1,14,NA,NA,CASSLARPGETQYF,TGCGCCAGCAGCTTGGCTCGACCCGGGGAGACCCAGTACTTC
TRBJ1-2,TRBV28,12,NA,NA,CASSPPRRGYTF,TGTGCCAGCAGTCCTCCACGTCGGGGCTACACCTTC
TRBJ2-7,TRBV7-2,15,NA,TRBD1,CASSYTGTGAYEQYF,TGTGCCAGCAGCTATACCGGGACAGGGGCCTACGAGCAGTACTTC
TRBJ2-2,TRBV5-1,17,NA,TRBD2,CASSLDSGRAYTGELFF,TGCGCCAGCAGCCTCGATAGCGGGAGGGCCTACACCGGGGAGCTGTTTTTT
TRBJ2-5,TRBV7-2,13,NA,NA,CASSTGPGGSQYF,TGTGCCAGCAGCACAGGGCCCGGGGGGTCCCAGTACTTC
TRBJ2-2,TRBV7-2,16,once,TRBD2,CASSSGLAGGTGELFF,TGTGCCAGCAGCTCCGGACTAGCGGGAGGTACCGGGGAGCTGTTTTTT
TRBJ2-3,TRBV27,15,NA,TRBD1,CASSLRDRRTDTQYF,TGTGCCAGCAGTCTCCGGGACAGGCGCACAGATACGCAGTATTTT
TRBJ2-2,TRBV19,16,NA,NA,CASSIRGGTGSGELFF,TGTGCCAGTAGTATAAGGGGGGGCACGGGGAGCGGGGAGCTGTTTTTT
TRBJ2-1,TRBV28,15,NA,NA,CASSFFRVLHGQQFF,TGTGCCAGCAGTTTCTTCAGGGTATTGCACGGCCAGCAGTTCTTC
TRBJ2-7,TRBV21-1,16,few,NA,CASSADRWTGTTEQYF,TGTGCCAGCAGCGCTGACCGGTGGACAGGGACGACCGAGCAGTACTTC
TRBJ2-5,TRBV2,14,NA,NA,CASSVWTVQETQYF,TGTGCCAGCAGTGTGTGGACAGTCCAAGAGACCCAGTACTTC
TRBJ2-7,TRBV19,15,few,TRBD1,CASSIGVGGEIEQYF,TGTGCCAGTAGTATAGGAGTAGGGGGCGAGATCGAGCAGTACTTC
TRBJ2-1,TRBV5-1,16,NA,TRBD2,CASSKELAAARNEQFF,TGCGCCAGCAGCAAAGAACTAGCGGCCGCTCGCAATGAGCAGTTCTTC